Below are 14 T cell receptor beta chains sequenced from a single sample in a study of T cell changes during pregnancy in multiple sclerosis. TCRdb keeps only in-frame clones here, not all; method: immunoSEQ multiplex PCR. The sample contains tens of thousands of clones, 85% to 95% of which appear only once. Sequencing used CD4+ T cells from peripheral blood mononuclear cells, obtained in the third trimester of pregnancy. These receptors were obtained from a female donor with multiple sclerosis, enrolled in a pregnancy study.

J is TRBJ2-6 and V is TRBV6-1; no firm D call. This CDR3 has 13 residues. V gave up 11 bases and J gave up 1 base, with 9 bases separating them. CDR1 is MNHNS and CDR2 is SASEGT in the germline V gene. The chain's CDR3 is CAGRSSGANVLTF. Here the CDR3 DNA reads TGTGCCGGGCGTTCGTCTGGGGCCAACGTCCTGACTTTC.

This chain links TRBV29-1 with TRBJ1-1, with 9 positions matching TRBD1. V was clipped by 6 bases and J by 5 bases; unmatched bases: 7. CDR3 size: 13 residues. CDR1 SQVTM and CDR2 ANQGSEA come from the germline V gene. CDR3 region: CSVRGQGWTEAFF. CDR3 nucleotide sequence: TGCAGCGTGAGGGGACAGGGTTGGACTGAAGCTTTCTTT.

This chain links TRBV30 with TRBJ1-1; D uncertain. This CDR3 has 13 amino acids. In germline, CDR1 is GTSNPN, CDR2 SVGIG (reference sequence). Trimming stripped 0 bases from V and 3 bases from J, with 8 bases between. CDR3 amino acids: CAWSVLRDTEAFF. CDR3 in DNA: TGTGCCTGGAGTGTATTAAGAGACACTGAAGCTTTCTTT.

The chain has TRBV7-9 and TRBJ2-7, with 7 bases identical to TRBD1. Per the germline V gene, CDR1 is SEHNR and CDR2 is FQNEAQ (reference sequence). This CDR3 has 13 residues. V was pared by 3 bases and J by 2 bases, with 1 base of the junction left unmatched. The CDR3 sequence: CASSFRGTYEQYF. The DNA of the CDR3 is TGTGCCAGCAGCTTCAGGGGGACCTACGAGCAGTACTTC.

The V gene is TRBV6-5, the J gene TRBJ1-2, with 9 bases aligning to TRBD1. This CDR3 comprises 12 residues. The V and J ends lost 6 bases and 8 bases, in that order; junction bases with no gene match: 4. Germline V gene sequence: CDR1 MNHEY, CDR2 SVGAGI. CDR3 DNA: TGTGCCAGCAGAAGGACAGGGGTCGGCTACACCTTC. As protein: CASRRTGVGYTF.

This clone was detected only once. The chain links TRBV30 to TRBJ2-4; D is possibly TRBD1 (6 bases). Germline CDR1 is GTSNPN and CDR2 is SVGIG (reference sequence). The germline V and J ends were trimmed by 2 bases and 6 bases, with 14 bases remaining between them. CDR3 length: 14 amino acids. The chain's CDR3 is CAWSQPSDRNIQYF. The CDR3 DNA reads TGTGCCTGGAGTCAACCCTCGGACAGAAACATTCAGTACTTC.

The chain links TRBV28 to TRBJ1-1, with D possibly TRBD1 on 6 matching bases. This CDR3 has 14 amino acids. Trimming stripped 6 bases from V and 2 bases from J, with 13 bases between. Per the germline V gene, CDR1 is MDHEN and CDR2 is SYDVKM. The CDR3 nucleotides read TGTGCCAGCAGGGTTTGGACAGCAAACACTGAAGCTTTCTTT. Translation gives CASRVWTANTEAFF.

The chain carries TRBV2 and TRBJ2-1; maybe TRBD1 (6 bases). With 6 bases removed from V and 5 bases from J, the gap between germline ends came to 11 bases. The CDR3 runs 13 residues. Germline lookup yields CDR1 SNHLY and CDR2 FYNNEI. CDR3: CASRRDRNNEQFF. In DNA, the CDR3 is TGTGCCAGCAGGCGAGACAGGAACAATGAGCAGTTCTTC.

The V call is TRBV5-6, the J call TRBJ2-3, with TRBD2 matching over 10 bases. Germline lookup yields CDR1 SGHDT and CDR2 YYEEEE. Losses at the gene ends were 3 bases for V and 3 bases for J; bases not matched to a gene: 4. The CDR3 has 15 amino acids. In nucleotides, the CDR3 is TGTGCCAGCAGCTATAGCGGGAGGACGACAGATACGCAGTATTTT. Protein product: CASSYSGRTTDTQYF.

A word on this clone: The same CDR3 also results from other DNA sequences found in this sample. This chain uses TRBV5-4 with TRBJ2-7, with TRBD2 as a possible D gene (6 bases). Germline V CDR1 and CDR2: SGHNT, YYREEE (reference sequence). V was cut by 2 bases and J by 1 base, with 7 bases left in between. CDR3 size: 13 residues. CDR3 region: CASSLRGSYEQYF. CDR3 nucleotides: TGTGCCAGCAGCTTACGGGGGTCCTACGAGCAGTACTTC.

V usage is TRBV9 and J usage is TRBJ2-2; D may be TRBD1 (5 bases). The CDR3 spans 16 residues. The germline gives CDR1 SGDLS, CDR2 YYNGEE. V was trimmed by 1 base and J by 4 bases, leaving 14 bases between them. The CDR3 reads CASSVLQGSVTGELFF. As DNA, the CDR3 is TGTGCCAGCAGCGTACTCCAGGGTTCGGTCACCGGGGAGCTGTTTTTT.

This chain connects TRBV7-2 to TRBJ1-2, with a possible D match to TRBD1 (5 bases). The CDR3 consists of 14 residues. Germline-derived CDR1 and CDR2 are SGHTA and FQGNSA. Trimming pared 2 bases from V and 4 bases from J, leaving 11 bases between. The CDR3 spells CASSLPGHAYGYTF. CDR3 DNA: TGTGCCAGCAGCTTACCCGGACACGCCTATGGCTACACCTTC. The whole variable domain, filled in from reference TRBV7-2 and TRBJ1-2, reads GAGVSQSPSNKVTEKGKDVELRCDPISGHTALYWYRQSLGQGLEFLIYFQGNSAPDKSGLPSDRFSAERTGGSVSTLTIQRTQQEDSAVYLCASSLPGHAYGYTFGSGTRLTVV.

V is TRBV30 and J is TRBJ2-1, with D hard to call. Trimming pared 3 bases from V and 3 bases from J, leaving 6 bases between. Germline V lookup: CDR1 GTSNPN, CDR2 SVGIG (reference sequence). The length of the CDR3 is 12 residues. This CDR3 reads CAWRDNYNEQFF. The CDR3 nucleotides are TGTGCCTGGAGAGACAACTACAATGAGCAGTTCTTC.

This clone was counted a single time. The V and J genes are TRBV19 and TRBJ2-5, with no clear D. This CDR3 comprises 11 residues. V lost 3 bases, J lost 5 bases, and 4 bases lay in between. Per the germline V gene, CDR1 is LNHDA and CDR2 is SQIVND (reference sequence). The CDR3 is CASSIRETQYF. CDR3 coding DNA: TGTGCCAGTAGTATCAGGGAGACCCAGTACTTC.